The 4 T cell receptor beta chains presented below share a single source sample, sequenced in a study of CD8+CD57+ T cells in acquired aplastic anemia. Patients chosen for sequencing had shown CD8+CD57+ cell expansion by flow cytometry. It was genomic DNA that served as the template for profiling TCR beta VDJ and CDR3. TCRdb called the reads again in MiXCR, with one record for every CDR3 protein. The sample holds approximately 470,000 distinct CDR3 sequences, approximately 33% seen once. What was sequenced was sorted CD4+, CD8+, or CD8+CD57+ T cells (not recorded which) from PBMCs. Every receptor here comes from a human donor with aplastic anemia.

This clonotype was found a few times. J is TRBJ1-3 and V is TRBV5-1; D uncertain. In germline, CDR1 is SGHRS, CDR2 YFSETQ. This CDR3 spans 12 amino acids. The germline V and J ends were trimmed by 7 bases and 9 bases, with 14 bases remaining between them. CDR3 nucleotides: TGCGCCAGCCGCCCCGACACTGTCACCATATATTTT. This translates into CASRPDTVTIYF.

As to this clonotype: This may stem from a read error, because a much larger clone lies one nucleotide away. The CDR3 here is CSAWGQVKSNSPFHF. The DNA of the CDR3 is TGCAGTGCTTGGGGACAGGTGAAGTCTAATTCACCCTTCCACTTT. The chain is built from TRBV20-1 and TRBJ1-6; 8 bases are a match to TRBD1. Germline V gene lookup returns CDR1 DFQATT and CDR2 SNEGSKA (reference sequence). This CDR3 comprises 15 residues.

This chain joins TRBV29-1 and TRBJ1-2, with D possibly matching TRBD1 (6 bases). The CDR3 is 11 amino acids. Between the trimmed V and J ends, which lost 8 bases and 6 bases, there was a span of 13 bases. Germline-derived CDR1 and CDR2 are SQVTM and ANQGSEA. This CDR3 reads CSLRRGDGYTF. The CDR3 region has the DNA TGCAGCTTGCGGAGGGGGGATGGCTACACCTTC.

The genes are TRBV9 and TRBJ1-1, with no clear D. Trimming cost V 4 bases and J 0 bases, with 13 bases left between them. From germline, CDR1 is SGDLS and CDR2 YYNGEE. This CDR3 is 15 amino acids long. CDR3 in DNA: TGTGCCAGCAGCCACATCCGGGCCGTGAACACTGAAGCTTTCTTT. Its translation is CASSHIRAVNTEAFF.